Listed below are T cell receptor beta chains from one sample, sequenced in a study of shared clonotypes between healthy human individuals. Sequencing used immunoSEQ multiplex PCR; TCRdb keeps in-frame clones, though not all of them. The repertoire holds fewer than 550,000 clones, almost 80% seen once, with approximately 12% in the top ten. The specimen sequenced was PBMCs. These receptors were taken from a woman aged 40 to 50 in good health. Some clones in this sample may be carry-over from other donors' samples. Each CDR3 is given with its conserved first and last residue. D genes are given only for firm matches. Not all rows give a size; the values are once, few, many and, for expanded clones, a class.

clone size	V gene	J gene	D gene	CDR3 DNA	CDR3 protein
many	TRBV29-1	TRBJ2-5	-	TGCAGCGTTCGAGGGCTGCCGCAAGAGACCCAGTACTTC	CSVRGLPQETQYF
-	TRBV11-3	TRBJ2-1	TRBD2	TGTGCCAGCAGCGACCCGGGACTAGCGGGAGGAGAGCAGTTCTTC	CASSDPGLAGGEQFF
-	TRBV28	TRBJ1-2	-	TGTGCCAGCAGTTTGGGAAGCAGGGGTCACTATGGCTACACCTTC	CASSLGSRGHYGYTF
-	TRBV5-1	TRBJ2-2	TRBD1	TGCGCCAGCAGCTTGTGGGACAGCACCGGGGAGCTGTTTTTT	CASSLWDSTGELFF
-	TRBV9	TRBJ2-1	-	TGTGCCAGCAGCGTAGCGCTGACGGGAGACTACAATGAGCAGTTCTTC	CASSVALTGDYNEQFF
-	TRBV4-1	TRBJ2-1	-	TGCGCCAGCAGCCAATGGGAGAGGGAGGAGCAGTTCTTC	CASSQWEREEQFF
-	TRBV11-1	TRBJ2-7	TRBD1	TGTGCCAGCGGTCCGGGGGACAGGGATATCTACGAGCAGTACTTC	CASGPGDRDIYEQYF
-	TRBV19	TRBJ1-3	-	TGTGCCAGTACCACCTCTGGAAACACCATATATTTT	CASTTSGNTIYF
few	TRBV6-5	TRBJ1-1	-	TGTGCCAGCAGTTTTGGACAGCACGGGGTCGACACTGAAGCTTTCTTT	CASSFGQHGVDTEAFF
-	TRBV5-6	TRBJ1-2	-	TGTGCCAGCACCCCGGGACCCAGCTTCTATGGCTACACCTTC	CASTPGPSFYGYTF
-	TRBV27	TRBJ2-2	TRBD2	TGTGCCACCGCCGAGCTAGCGGGAATCACCGGGGAGCTGTTTTTT	CATAELAGITGELFF
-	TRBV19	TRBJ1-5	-	TGTGCCAGTAGTCCCTCCACGAATCAGCCCCAGCATTTT	CASSPSTNQPQHF
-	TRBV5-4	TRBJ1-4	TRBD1	TGTGCCAGCAGTCCGGACAGGGGGAATGAAAAACTGTTTTTT	CASSPDRGNEKLFF
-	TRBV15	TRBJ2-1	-	TGTGCCACCAGCAGAGTTGGCAATGAGCAGTTCTTC	CATSRVGNEQFF
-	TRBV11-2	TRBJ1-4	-	TGTGCCAGCAGCTTAGAGGGCTTTCCTAATGAAAAACTGTTTTTT	CASSLEGFPNEKLFF
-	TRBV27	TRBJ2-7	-	TGTGCCAGCAGTTCCGCCAGGGGCTACGAGCAGTACTTC	CASSSARGYEQYF
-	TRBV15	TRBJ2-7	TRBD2	TGTGCCACCAGCAGAGATCTAGGTAGCGGGAGCCACGAGCAGTACTTC	CATSRDLGSGSHEQYF
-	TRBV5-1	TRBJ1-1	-	TGCGCCAGCAGCTTGGCCCCCCTTGACAGTATTGGCACTGAAGCTTTCTTT	CASSLAPLDSIGTEAFF
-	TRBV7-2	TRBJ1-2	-	TGTGCCAGCAGCCCCACGACTGTTTTATCGTATGGCTACACCTTC	CASSPTTVLSYGYTF
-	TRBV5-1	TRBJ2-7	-	TGCGCCAGCAGCGTGACGGGGTACGAGCAGTACTTC	CASSVTGYEQYF
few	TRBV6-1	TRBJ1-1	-	TGTGCCAGCAGGGAGGACCTTCTGAACACTGAAGCTTTCTTT	CASREDLLNTEAFF
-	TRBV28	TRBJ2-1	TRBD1	TGTGCCAGCAGAAACGGGGACAGGGGGCTGGTGGAGCAGTTCTTC	CASRNGDRGLVEQFF
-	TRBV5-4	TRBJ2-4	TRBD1	TGTGCCAGCAGCTCGCAGACAGGGGGGGACAACATTCAGTACTTC	CASSSQTGGDNIQYF
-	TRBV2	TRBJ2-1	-	TGTGCCAGCAGTTGGACAGCTTATGAGCAGTTCTTC	CASSWTAYEQFF
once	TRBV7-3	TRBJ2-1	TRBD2	TGTGCCAGCAGCTTAACTGGCGGGAGCTATGAGCAGTTCTTC	CASSLTGGSYEQFF
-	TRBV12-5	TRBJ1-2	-	TGTGCTAGTGGTTTGGGGTTCGAGGGGGCTAACTATGGCTACACCTTC	CASGLGFEGANYGYTF
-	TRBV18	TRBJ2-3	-	TGTGCCAGTGGGTGGCAGGACCTTAGCACAGATACGCAGTATTTT	CASGWQDLSTDTQYF
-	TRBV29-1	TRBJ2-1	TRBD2	TGCAGCGTTGTAGCTAGCGGGAAGGGCAATGAGCAGTTCTTC	CSVVASGKGNEQFF
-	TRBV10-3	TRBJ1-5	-	TGTGCCATCAGTGAGTCGAAACCGAATCAGCCCCAGCATTTT	CAISESKPNQPQHF
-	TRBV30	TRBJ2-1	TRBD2	TGTGCCTCGTCCGGGACTAGCGGGAGTAGATCCTACAATGAGCAGTTCTTC	CASSGTSGSRSYNEQFF
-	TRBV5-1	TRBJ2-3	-	TGCGCCAGCAGTCCCGGGACAAGACAACCCACAGATACGCAGTATTTT	CASSPGTRQPTDTQYF
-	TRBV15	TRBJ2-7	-	TGTGCCACCAGAAACAGGGATACCTACGAGCAGTACTTC	CATRNRDTYEQYF
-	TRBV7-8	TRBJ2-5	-	TGTGCCAGCAGCTTAATCGCGGGATATGAGACCCAGTACTTC	CASSLIAGYETQYF
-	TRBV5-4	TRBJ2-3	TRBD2	TGTGCCAGCAGACCGACTAGCGGCTCCACAGATACGCAGTATTTT	CASRPTSGSTDTQYF
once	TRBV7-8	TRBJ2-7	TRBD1	TGTGCCAGCAGCCTTCCTTTCCAGGGACAGGGTCGGTACGAGCAGTACTTC	CASSLPFQGQGRYEQYF
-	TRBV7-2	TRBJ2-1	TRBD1	TGTGCCAGCAGTCGGGACAGGGGGTTTAATGAGCAGTTCTTC	CASSRDRGFNEQFF
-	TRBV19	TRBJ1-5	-	TGTGCCAGTAGCAGCCGACTGATCGATCAGCCCCAGCATTTT	CASSSRLIDQPQHF
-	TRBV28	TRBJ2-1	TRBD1	TGTGCCAGCAGTGCTCCCGGGACAGGGGGTGAGCAGTTCTTC	CASSAPGTGGEQFF
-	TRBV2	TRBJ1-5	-	TGTGCCAGCACCAGACAGCTACGCAATCAGCCCCAGCATTTT	CASTRQLRNQPQHF
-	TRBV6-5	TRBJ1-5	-	TGTGCCAGCAGCCACAATAGCAATCAGCCCCAGCATTTT	CASSHNSNQPQHF
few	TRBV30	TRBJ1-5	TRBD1	TGTGCCTGGGGGGACAGCGAGTATAGCAATCAGCCCCAGCATTTT	CAWGDSEYSNQPQHF
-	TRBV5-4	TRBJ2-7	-	TGTGCCAGCACCACAGGGGGGGGCTGGAACCCCTACGAGCAGTACTTC	CASTTGGGWNPYEQYF
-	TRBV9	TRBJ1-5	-	TGTGCCAGCAGCGAAGGGGAAGTCGGGGGATCTCAGCCCCAGCATTTT	CASSEGEVGGSQPQHF
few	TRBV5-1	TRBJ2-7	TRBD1	TGCGCCAGCAGCTTTCAGGGACAGGGGCATAGCGAGCAGTACTTC	CASSFQGQGHSEQYF
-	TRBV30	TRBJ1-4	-	TGTGCCTGGAGTGTTCTCTCGACTAATGAAAAACTGTTTTTT	CAWSVLSTNEKLFF
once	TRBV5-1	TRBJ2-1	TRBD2	TGCGCCAGCGCCTACGTACTAGCGGCCTCCAATGAGCAGTTCTTC	CASAYVLAASNEQFF
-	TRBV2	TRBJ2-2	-	TGTGCCAGCAGAGCCAGGAGAAACACCGGGGAGCTGTTTTTT	CASRARRNTGELFF
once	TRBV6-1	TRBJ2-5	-	TGTGCCAGCACCGAAGTGGACTACTCGACCCAGTACTTC	CASTEVDYSTQYF
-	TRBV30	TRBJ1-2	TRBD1	TGTGCCTGGTCCTCCCAGGGGGGTTTGGGCTACACCTTC	CAWSSQGGLGYTF
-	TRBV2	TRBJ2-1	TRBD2	TGTGCCAGCAGTGAAGGGGGACTAGCGGGGGTACTACGGCCCTACAATGAGCAGTTCTTC	CASSEGGLAGVLRPYNEQFF
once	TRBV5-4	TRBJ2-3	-	TGTGCCAGCAGCCCCCTGCAGGGCCCTAGCACAGATACGCAGTATTTT	CASSPLQGPSTDTQYF
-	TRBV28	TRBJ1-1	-	TGTGCCAGCAGTCGACGGAGAATGAACACTGAAGCTTTCTTT	CASSRRRMNTEAFF
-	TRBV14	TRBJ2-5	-	TGTGCCAGCAGCCAAGATTCTCTGACCCAGTACTTC	CASSQDSLTQYF
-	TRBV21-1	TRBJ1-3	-	TGTGCCAGCAGCAAATCGGCAGACAGGGTGCGCGCACGGGGCTCTGGAAACACCATATATTTT	CASSKSADRVRARGSGNTIYF
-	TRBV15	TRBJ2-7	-	TGTGCCACCAGCAGGGATGCCTACGAGCAGTACTTC	CATSRDAYEQYF
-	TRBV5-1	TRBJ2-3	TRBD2	TGCGCCAGCAGCTCTGGACTAGTCGAGGGCTCTACGCAGTATTTT	CASSSGLVEGSTQYF
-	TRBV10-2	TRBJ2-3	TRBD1	TGCGCCAGCAGCCACCCGGGGACAGGGGCAAGGGATACGCAGTATTTT	CASSHPGTGARDTQYF